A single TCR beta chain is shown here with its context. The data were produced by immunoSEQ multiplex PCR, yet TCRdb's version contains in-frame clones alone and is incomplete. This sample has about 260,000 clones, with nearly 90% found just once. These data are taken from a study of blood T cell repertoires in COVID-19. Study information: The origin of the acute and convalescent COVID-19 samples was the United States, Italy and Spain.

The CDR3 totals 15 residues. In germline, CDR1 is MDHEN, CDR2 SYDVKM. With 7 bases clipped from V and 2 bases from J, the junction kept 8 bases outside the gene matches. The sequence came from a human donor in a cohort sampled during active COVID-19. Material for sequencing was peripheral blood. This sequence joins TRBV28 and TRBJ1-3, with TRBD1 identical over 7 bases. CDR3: CASKRGGDTGNTIYF. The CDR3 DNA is TGTGCCAGCAAACGAGGGGGCGACACTGGAAACACCATATATTTT.